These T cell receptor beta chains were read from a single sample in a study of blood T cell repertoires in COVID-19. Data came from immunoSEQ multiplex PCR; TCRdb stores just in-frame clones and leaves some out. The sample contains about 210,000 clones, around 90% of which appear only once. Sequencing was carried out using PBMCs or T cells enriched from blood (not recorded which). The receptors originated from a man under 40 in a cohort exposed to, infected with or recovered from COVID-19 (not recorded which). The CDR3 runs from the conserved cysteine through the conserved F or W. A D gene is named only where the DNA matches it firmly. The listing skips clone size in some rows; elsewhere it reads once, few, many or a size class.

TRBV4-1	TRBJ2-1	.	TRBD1	CASSQDGQGAGSYNEQFF	TGCGCCAGCAGCCAAGACGGACAGGGGGCGGGATCCTACAATGAGCAGTTCTTC
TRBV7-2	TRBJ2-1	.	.	CASTQGGNEQFF	TGTGCCAGCACTCAGGGGGGCAATGAGCAGTTCTTC
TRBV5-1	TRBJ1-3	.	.	CASSLSGVSSGNTIYF	TGCGCCAGCAGCTTATCAGGCGTGAGCTCTGGAAACACCATATATTTT
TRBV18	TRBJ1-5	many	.	CASSPVSGYRPQHF	TGTGCCAGCTCACCTGTTTCGGGTTATCGGCCCCAGCATTTT
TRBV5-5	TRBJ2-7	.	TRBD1	CASSPGTGRYEQYF	TGTGCCAGCAGCCCGGGGACAGGGCGGTACGAGCAGTACTTC
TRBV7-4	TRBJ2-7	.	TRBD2	CASSLAGTSGRALYEQYF	TGTGCCAGCAGCTTAGCCGGGACTAGCGGGAGGGCCCTCTACGAGCAGTACTTC
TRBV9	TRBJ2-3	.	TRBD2	CASSVGASGGVTDTQYF	TGTGCCAGCAGCGTAGGGGCTAGCGGAGGAGTCACAGATACGCAGTATTTT
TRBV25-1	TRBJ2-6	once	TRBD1	CASSVTGGSSGANVLTF	TGTGCCAGCAGTGTGACAGGGGGAAGCTCTGGGGCCAACGTCCTGACTTTC
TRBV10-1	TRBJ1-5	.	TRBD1	CASKTGDNQPQHF	TGCGCCAGCAAGACAGGGGATAATCAGCCCCAGCATTTT
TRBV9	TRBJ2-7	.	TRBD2	CASSAGTSGYLEQYF	TGTGCCAGCAGCGCAGGGACTAGCGGGTATTTAGAGCAGTACTTC
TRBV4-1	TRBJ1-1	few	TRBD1	CASSQRQGSMNTEAFF	TGCGCCAGCAGCCAAAGACAGGGATCTATGAACACTGAAGCTTTCTTT
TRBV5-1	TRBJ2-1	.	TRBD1	CASSLIPIATGTGGDEQFF	TGCGCCAGCAGCCTGATCCCGATCGCTACCGGGACAGGGGGCGATGAGCAGTTCTTC
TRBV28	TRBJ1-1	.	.	CASSWRTEAFF	TGTGCCAGCAGTTGGAGGACTGAAGCTTTCTTT
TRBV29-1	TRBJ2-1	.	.	CSVVPGNNEQFF	TGCAGCGTCGTCCCGGGAAACAATGAGCAGTTCTTC
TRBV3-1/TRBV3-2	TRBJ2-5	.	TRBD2	CASSRGTSGVQETQYF	TGTGCCAGCAGCCGGGGGACTAGCGGAGTTCAAGAGACCCAGTACTTC
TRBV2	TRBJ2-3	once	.	CASSSQSNTQYF	TGTGCCAGCAGTTCTCAGTCAAATACGCAGTATTTT
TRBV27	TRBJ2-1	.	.	CASSPLPLTGLAYNEQFF	TGTGCCAGCAGTCCGTTACCCCTTACAGGGTTAGCCTACAATGAGCAGTTCTTC
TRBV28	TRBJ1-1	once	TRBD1	CASSLEGDRGGRLKGTEAFF	TGTGCCAGCAGTTTAGAAGGGGACAGGGGGGGGCGATTGAAGGGCACTGAAGCTTTCTTT
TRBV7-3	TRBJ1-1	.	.	CASSRYPREVNTEAFF	TGTGCCAGCAGCCGATACCCCCGGGAGGTTAACACTGAAGCTTTCTTT
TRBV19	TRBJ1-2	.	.	CATVIANYGYTF	TGTGCCACCGTAATTGCTAACTATGGCTACACCTTC
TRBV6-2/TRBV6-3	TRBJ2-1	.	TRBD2	CASSGLAGGFSYNEQFF	TGTGCCAGCAGTGGACTAGCGGGAGGTTTCTCCTACAATGAGCAGTTCTTC
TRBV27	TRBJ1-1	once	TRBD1	CASTSGTGKIEAFF	TGTGCCAGCACCTCGGGGACAGGGAAGATTGAAGCTTTCTTT
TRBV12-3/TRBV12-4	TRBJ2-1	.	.	CASSLSGNEQFF	TGTGCCAGCAGTTTAAGCGGTAATGAGCAGTTCTTC
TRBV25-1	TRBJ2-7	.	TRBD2	CASTGGSSYEQYF	TGTGCCAGCACCGGCGGGAGCTCCTACGAGCAGTACTTC
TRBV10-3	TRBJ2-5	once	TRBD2	CAISGGGRREETQYF	TGTGCCATCAGCGGGGGAGGGAGACGGGAAGAGACCCAGTACTTC
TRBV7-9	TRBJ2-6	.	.	CASSSNGAQGANVLTF	TGTGCCAGCAGCTCTAATGGGGCGCAAGGGGCCAACGTCCTGACTTTC
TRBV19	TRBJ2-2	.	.	CASKREANTGELFF	TGTGCCAGTAAACGGGAAGCGAACACCGGGGAGCTGTTTTTT
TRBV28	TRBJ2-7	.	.	CASSFWTTPYEQYF	TGTGCCAGCAGTTTTTGGACAACCCCCTACGAGCAGTACTTC
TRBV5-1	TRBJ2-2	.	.	CASSLGRASTGELFF	TGCGCCAGCAGCTTGGGGAGGGCCTCCACCGGGGAGCTGTTTTTT
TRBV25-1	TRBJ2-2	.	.	CASRRGFGELFF	TGTGCCAGCAGGAGGGGGTTCGGGGAGCTGTTTTTT
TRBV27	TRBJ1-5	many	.	CASRADGQFSNQPQHF	TGTGCCAGCAGGGCGGACGGACAGTTTAGCAATCAGCCCCAGCATTTT
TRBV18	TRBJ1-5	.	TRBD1	CASSPDRASLGNQPQHF	TGTGCCAGCTCACCAGACAGGGCCTCTCTTGGAAATCAGCCCCAGCATTTT
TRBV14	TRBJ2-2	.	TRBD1	CASSRRDRGPGELFF	TGTGCCAGCAGCCGCCGGGACAGGGGTCCCGGGGAGCTGTTTTTT
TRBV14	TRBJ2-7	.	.	CASSQDSNGVYEQYF	TGTGCCAGCAGCCAAGATAGCAACGGCGTCTACGAGCAGTACTTC
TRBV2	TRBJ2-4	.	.	CASSSYEGVSNIQYF	TGTGCCAGCAGTTCGTACGAGGGGGTGTCAAACATTCAGTACTTC
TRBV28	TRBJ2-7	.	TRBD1	CASSSRQGVGIYEQYF	TGTGCCAGCAGCTCCCGCCAGGGGGTCGGAATCTACGAGCAGTACTTC
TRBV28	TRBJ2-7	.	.	CASSWAGSSYEQYF	TGTGCCAGCAGTTGGGCAGGATCCTCCTACGAGCAGTACTTC
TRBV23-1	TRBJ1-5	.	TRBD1	CASGPPGQTSNQPQHF	TGCGCCAGCGGCCCTCCGGGACAGACTAGCAATCAGCCCCAGCATTTT
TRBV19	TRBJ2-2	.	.	CASSIDFSGLFF	TGTGCCAGTAGTATCGACTTCTCCGGGCTGTTTTTT
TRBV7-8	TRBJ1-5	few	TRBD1	CASSGDRGGQPQHF	TGTGCCAGCAGCGGTGACAGGGGCGGTCAGCCCCAGCATTTT
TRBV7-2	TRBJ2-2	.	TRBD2	CASSLVGLAGTNTGELFF	TGTGCCAGCAGCTTAGTTGGGCTAGCGGGAACGAACACCGGGGAGCTGTTTTTT
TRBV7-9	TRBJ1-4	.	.	CASSLATGANEKLFF	TGTGCCAGCAGCTTAGCGACAGGAGCTAATGAAAAACTGTTTTTT
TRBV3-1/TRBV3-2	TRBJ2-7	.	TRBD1	CASSPRDSSYEQYF	TGTGCCAGCAGCCCCAGGGACAGCTCCTACGAGCAGTACTTC
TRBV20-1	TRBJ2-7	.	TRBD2	CSASATSGYSYEQYF	TGCAGTGCTAGTGCGACTAGCGGCTACTCCTACGAGCAGTACTTC
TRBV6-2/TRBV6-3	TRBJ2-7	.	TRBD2	CASSYEPSGRAAEQYF	TGTGCCAGCAGTTACGAACCAAGCGGGAGGGCCGCCGAGCAGTACTTC
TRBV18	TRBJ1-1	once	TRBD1	CASSPRTGGGTEAFF	TGTGCCAGCTCACCGCGGACAGGGGGCGGCACTGAAGCTTTCTTT
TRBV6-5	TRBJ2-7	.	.	CASKLTDTYEQYF	TGTGCCAGCAAACTAACGGATACCTACGAGCAGTACTTC
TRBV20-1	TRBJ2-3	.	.	CSAPPRSTQYF	TGCAGTGCTCCCCCCCGGTCTACGCAGTATTTT
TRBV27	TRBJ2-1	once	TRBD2	CASSPGGARYSYNEQFF	TGTGCCAGCAGTCCCGGGGGGGCGAGGTACTCCTACAATGAGCAGTTCTTC
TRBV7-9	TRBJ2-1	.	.	CASSSSNPTRLSSYNEQFF	TGTGCCAGCAGCTCTAGTAATCCTACTAGGCTTAGTTCCTACAATGAGCAGTTCTTC
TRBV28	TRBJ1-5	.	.	CASTGGRWSNQPQHF	TGTGCCAGCACCGGAGGCCGCTGGTCCAATCAGCCCCAGCATTTT
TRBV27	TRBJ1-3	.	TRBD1	CASKPRTGENTIYF	TGTGCCAGCAAACCTCGGACAGGGGAAAACACCATATATTTT
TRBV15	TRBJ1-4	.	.	CATSVPGLRGSGTNEKLFF	TGTGCCACCAGCGTCCCGGGACTCCGCGGAAGTGGTACTAATGAAAAACTGTTTTTT
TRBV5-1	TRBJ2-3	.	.	CASSLEDGHTDTQYF	TGCGCCAGCAGCTTGGAGGACGGACATACGGATACGCAGTATTTT
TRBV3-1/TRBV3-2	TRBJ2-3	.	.	CASSVGLPGDTQYF	TGTGCCAGCAGCGTAGGACTCCCCGGGGATACGCAGTATTTT
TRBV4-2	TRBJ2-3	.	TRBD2	CASSRGTSGNTQYF	TGTGCCAGCAGCCGTGGGACTAGCGGGAATACGCAGTATTTT
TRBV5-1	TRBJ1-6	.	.	CASSLEVGNNSPLHF	TGCGCCAGCAGCTTGGAGGTCGGGAATAATTCACCCCTCCACTTT
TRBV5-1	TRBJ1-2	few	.	CASSFRGSEGYTF	TGCGCCAGCAGCTTTCGGGGGTCGGAAGGCTACACCTTC
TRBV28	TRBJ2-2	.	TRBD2	CASSFRLAGGGGEAGELFF	TGTGCCAGCAGTTTCCGACTAGCGGGAGGAGGGGGCGAGGCCGGGGAGCTGTTTTTT
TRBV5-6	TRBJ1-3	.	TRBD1	CASSPGGQGFSGNTIYF	TGTGCCAGCAGCCCCGGGGGACAGGGATTCTCTGGAAACACCATATATTTT